This T cell receptor beta chain derives from a study of T cell changes during pregnancy in multiple sclerosis (dated by TCRdb to the late 2010s). For the study in its entirety: In women with multiple sclerosis, the researchers looked at how the T cell repertoire shifted as pregnancy progressed.

Library method: the immunoSEQ multiplex PCR assay. TCRdb limited this immuneACCESS table to in-frame rearrangements with V and J called. A share of clones is missing; checked studies link under half to unresolved V genes, and the rest is unexplained. This sample has 70,000 to 100,000 clones in its table, and about 94% of those were observed once. 2% to 2.5% of the sample lies in the top ten. Concerning this clone itself: Which antigen it targets is not known. No much larger clone exists at a distance of one base, and base qualities are not known.

Here the sequenced sample was peripheral blood, taken in the third trimester of pregnancy. The TCR originated in a female donor with multiple sclerosis, enrolled in a pregnancy study.

At the DNA level, the sequence is TGTGCCAGTAGCCCAGGACAGCCCGGGAGCACAGATACGCAGTATTTT. Translated, this is CASSPGQPGSTDTQYF. The rearrangement combines TRBV19 with TRBJ2-3; possibly the D gene is TRBD1, per 6 matching bases. From its cysteine to its phenylalanine, the CDR3 spans 16 amino acids. The entry retains the CDR3 DNA only, 48 bases that are in frame from base 1. Trimming at the junction amounts to 6 bases on V and 0 bases on J, and the germline ends lie 16 bases apart. CDR1 and CDR2 (LNHDA, SQIVND) derive from the germline V gene (reference sequence).